These T cell receptor beta chains were read from a single sample in a study of cytomegalovirus exposure and HLA in healthy donors. The data were produced by immunoSEQ multiplex PCR, yet TCRdb's version contains in-frame clones alone and is incomplete. Of 55,000 to 70,000 clones detected, around 89% appear once; the ten largest clones hold over 1.5%. The sequencing sample was made of PBMCs. These receptors originate from a woman younger than 30 in good health and CMV-seronegative. Each CDR3 is given with its conserved first and last residue. D genes are given only for firm matches. Expanded clones get a size class; other rows say once, few or many, or leave the size out.

J gene: TRBJ2-3; V gene: TRBV7-2; D gene: TRBD1; clone size: .; CDR3 protein: CASSPTGGLSDTQYF; CDR3 DNA: TGTGCCAGCAGCCCGACAGGGGGTTTATCAGATACGCAGTATTTT
J gene: TRBJ1-6; V gene: TRBV7-2; D gene: .; clone size: .; CDR3 protein: CASSLGYSSYNSPLHF; CDR3 DNA: TGTGCCAGCAGCTTAGGTTACAGCTCCTATAATTCACCCCTCCACTTT
J gene: TRBJ2-7; V gene: TRBV5-1; D gene: .; clone size: .; CDR3 protein: CASSQTGAYEQYF; CDR3 DNA: TGCGCCAGCAGCCAAACAGGAGCCTACGAGCAGTACTTC
J gene: TRBJ2-4; V gene: TRBV27; D gene: TRBD2; clone size: .; CDR3 protein: CASRGTGRGLAGVIAKNIQYF; CDR3 DNA: TGTGCCAGCAGGGGGACAGGGCGAGGACTAGCGGGGGTTATAGCCAAAAACATTCAGTACTTC
J gene: TRBJ1-2; V gene: TRBV5-4; D gene: TRBD1; clone size: few; CDR3 protein: CASSLAGDRGYTF; CDR3 DNA: TGTGCCAGCAGCTTGGCGGGGGACAGGGGCTACACCTTC
J gene: TRBJ2-7; V gene: TRBV18; D gene: .; clone size: .; CDR3 protein: CASSPGRVAYEQYF; CDR3 DNA: TGTGCCAGCTCCCCCGGCAGGGTCGCCTACGAGCAGTACTTC
J gene: TRBJ1-3; V gene: TRBV11-2; D gene: TRBD1; clone size: .; CDR3 protein: CASSIRQGGNTIYF; CDR3 DNA: TGTGCCAGCAGCATAAGACAGGGAGGAAACACCATATATTTT
J gene: TRBJ2-3; V gene: TRBV18; D gene: .; clone size: .; CDR3 protein: CASSPPSGRSDTQYF; CDR3 DNA: TGTGCCAGCTCACCACCATCCGGGAGATCAGATACGCAGTATTTT
J gene: TRBJ1-6; V gene: TRBV4-1; D gene: TRBD1; clone size: once; CDR3 protein: CASSQDRRGLGNSPLHF; CDR3 DNA: TGCGCCAGCAGCCAAGATCGAAGGGGGCTGGGGAATTCACCCCTCCACTTT
J gene: TRBJ2-7; V gene: TRBV7-9; D gene: TRBD2; clone size: .; CDR3 protein: CASRLSGTETYEQYF; CDR3 DNA: TGTGCCAGCAGGTTGAGCGGGACGGAGACCTACGAGCAGTACTTC
J gene: TRBJ2-2; V gene: TRBV6-1; D gene: .; clone size: .; CDR3 protein: CASIVQGNTGELFF; CDR3 DNA: TGTGCCAGCATTGTACAGGGGAACACCGGGGAGCTGTTTTTT
J gene: TRBJ2-3; V gene: TRBV7-2; D gene: TRBD2; clone size: .; CDR3 protein: CASSPERGDTQYF; CDR3 DNA: TGTGCCAGCAGCCCAGAGCGGGGGGATACGCAGTATTTT
J gene: TRBJ2-7; V gene: TRBV27; D gene: TRBD1; clone size: .; CDR3 protein: CASSIQGAWYEQYF; CDR3 DNA: TGTGCCAGCAGTATACAGGGGGCTTGGTACGAGCAGTACTTC
J gene: TRBJ1-2; V gene: TRBV5-6; D gene: TRBD1; clone size: .; CDR3 protein: CASSLRDRAYGYTF; CDR3 DNA: TGTGCCAGCAGCTTGCGGGACAGGGCCTATGGCTACACCTTC
J gene: TRBJ1-6; V gene: TRBV21-1; D gene: .; clone size: .; CDR3 protein: CASSRKRDYNSPLHF; CDR3 DNA: TGTGCCAGCAGTAGAAAACGGGACTATAATTCACCCCTCCACTTT
J gene: TRBJ2-6; V gene: TRBV19; D gene: TRBD2; clone size: .; CDR3 protein: CASTYSLAGAAGANVLTF; CDR3 DNA: TGTGCCAGTACCTATTCACTAGCGGGAGCAGCTGGGGCCAACGTCCTGACTTTC